Below are 6 T cell receptor beta chains sequenced from a single sample in a study of OX40 agonist ivuxolimab in advanced cancers. TCRdb's copy holds only in-frame clones and misses some; the assay was immunoSEQ multiplex PCR. The sample yields 71,000 or so clones, roughly 93% seen once. The sequencing used CD4+ or CD8+ T cells sorted from blood, collected in a trial of the OX40 agonist ivuxolimab. All receptors come from an adult with an advanced solid tumor such as melanoma, head and neck, liver or kidney cancer.

The rearrangement links TRBV9 to TRBJ1-2; the D is unclear. Looked up from germline, CDR1 is SGDLS and CDR2 is YYNGEE. V was pared by 0 bases and J by 2 bases, with 11 bases between. CDR3 size: 15 residues. The CDR3 reads CASSVAPELNYGYTF. The CDR3 DNA reads TGTGCCAGCAGCGTAGCCCCAGAATTAAACTATGGCTACACCTTC.

V gene TRBV15 combines with J gene TRBJ2-5; 10 bases agree with TRBD2. Germline V CDR1 and CDR2: LNHNV, YYDKDF (reference sequence). The CDR3 is 17 residues long. Germline trimming cut 0 bases from V and 4 bases from J; bases unmatched to any gene: 8. The CDR3 bases are TGTGCCACCAGCAGAGACCGGAGCGGGGGGGCGTTAGAGACCCAGTACTTC. Its protein is CATSRDRSGGALETQYF.

This chain joins TRBV7-6 and TRBJ2-7, with D perhaps TRBD1 or TRBD2 (5 bases each). The CDR3 loop spans 13 amino acids. V lost 1 base to trimming and J lost 5 bases, with 9 bases between them. The germline V gene encodes CDR1 SGHVS and CDR2 FNYEAQ. CDR3 sequence: CASSLGGVNEQYF. The CDR3 DNA is TGTGCCAGCAGCTTAGGAGGGGTAAACGAGCAGTACTTC.

The rearrangement uses TRBV7-9 and TRBJ2-7; D remains ambiguous. The length of the CDR3 is 15 residues. Trimming cost V 5 bases and J 2 bases, with 16 bases left between them. The V gene's germline CDR1 is SEHNR and CDR2 FQNEAQ (reference sequence). This CDR3 reads CASSPIGQPAYEQYF. CDR3 nucleotide sequence: TGTGCCAGCAGCCCCATCGGGCAGCCCGCCTACGAGCAGTACTTC.

The chain carries TRBV27 and TRBJ2-1, with D unresolved. There are 11 residues in the CDR3. V was cut by 7 bases and J by 5 bases, with 6 bases left in between. In germline, CDR1 is MNHEY, CDR2 SMNVEV (reference sequence). Here the CDR3 reads CASNGDNEQFF. CDR3 nucleotides: TGTGCCAGCAATGGGGACAATGAGCAGTTCTTC.

V is TRBV7-9 and J is TRBJ1-2; possibly TRBD1 for D (6 bases). With 5 bases removed from V and 0 bases from J, the gap between germline ends came to 13 bases. This CDR3 region has 15 residues. CDR1 and CDR2 (germline): SEHNR, FQNEAQ (reference sequence). CDR3 nucleotides: TGTGCCAGCAGCCCAACCACAGGGACTAACTATGGCTACACCTTC. This gives the protein CASSPTTGTNYGYTF.